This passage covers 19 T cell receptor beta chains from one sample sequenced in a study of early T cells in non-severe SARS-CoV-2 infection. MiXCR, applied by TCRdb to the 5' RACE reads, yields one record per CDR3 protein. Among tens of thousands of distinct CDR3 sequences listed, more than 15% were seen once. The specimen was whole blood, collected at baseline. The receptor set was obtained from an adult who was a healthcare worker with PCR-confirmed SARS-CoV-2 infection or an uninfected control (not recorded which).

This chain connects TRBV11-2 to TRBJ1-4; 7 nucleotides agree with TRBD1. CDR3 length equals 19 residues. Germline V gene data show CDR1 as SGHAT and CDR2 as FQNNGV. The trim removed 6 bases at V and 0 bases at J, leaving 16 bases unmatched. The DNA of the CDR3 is TGTGCCAGCAGATACAGACCGTGGACAGGTTCGGCAACTAATGAAAAACTGTTTTTT. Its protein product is CASRYRPWTGSATNEKLFF.

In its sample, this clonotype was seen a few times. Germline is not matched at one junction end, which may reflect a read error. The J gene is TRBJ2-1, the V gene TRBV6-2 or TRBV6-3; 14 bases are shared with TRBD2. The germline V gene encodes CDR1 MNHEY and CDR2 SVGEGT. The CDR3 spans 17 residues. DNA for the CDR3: TGTGCCAGCAGTTATCCACCGACTAGCGGGAGGGCCAAGGTTTGGGTCTTC. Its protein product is CASSYPPTSGRAKVWVF.

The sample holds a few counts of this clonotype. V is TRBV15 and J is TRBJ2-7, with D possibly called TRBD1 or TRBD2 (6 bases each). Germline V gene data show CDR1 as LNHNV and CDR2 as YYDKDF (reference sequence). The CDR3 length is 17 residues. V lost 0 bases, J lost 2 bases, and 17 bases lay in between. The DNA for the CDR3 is TGTGCCACCAGCAGAGAAGGGGGTAGCGGATCCCCCTACGAGCAGTACTTC. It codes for CATSREGGSGSPYEQYF.

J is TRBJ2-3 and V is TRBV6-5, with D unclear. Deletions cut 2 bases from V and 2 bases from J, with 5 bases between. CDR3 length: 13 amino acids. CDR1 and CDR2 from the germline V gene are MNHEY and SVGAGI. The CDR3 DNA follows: TGTGCCAGCAGTTACACTACCACAGATACGCAGTATTTT. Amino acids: CASSYTTTDTQYF.

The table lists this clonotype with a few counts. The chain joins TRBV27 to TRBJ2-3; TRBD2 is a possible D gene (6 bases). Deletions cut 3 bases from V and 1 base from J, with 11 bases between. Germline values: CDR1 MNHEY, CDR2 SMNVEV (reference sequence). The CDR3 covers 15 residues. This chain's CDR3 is CASSLGGTRTDTQYF. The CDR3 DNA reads TGTGCCAGCAGTTTGGGCGGGACCCGCACAGATACGCAGTATTTT.

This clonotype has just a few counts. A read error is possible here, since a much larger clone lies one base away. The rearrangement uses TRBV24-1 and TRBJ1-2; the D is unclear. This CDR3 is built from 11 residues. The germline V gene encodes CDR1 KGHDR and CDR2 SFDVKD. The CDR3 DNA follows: TGTGCCGGGCGGGAGACCTATGGCCACACCTTC. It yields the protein CAGRETYGHTF.

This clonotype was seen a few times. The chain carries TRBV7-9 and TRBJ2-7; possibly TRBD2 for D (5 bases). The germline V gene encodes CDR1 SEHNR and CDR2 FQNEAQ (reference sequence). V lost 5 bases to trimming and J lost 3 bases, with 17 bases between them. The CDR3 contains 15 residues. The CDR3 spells CASSRAGSLDYEQYF. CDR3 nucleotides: TGTGCCAGCAGCCGTGCGGGTTCCTTAGACTACGAGCAGTACTTC.

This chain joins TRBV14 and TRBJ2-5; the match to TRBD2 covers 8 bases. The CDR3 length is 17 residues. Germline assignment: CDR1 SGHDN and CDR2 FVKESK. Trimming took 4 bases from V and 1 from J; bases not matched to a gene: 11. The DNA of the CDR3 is TGTGCCAGCAGCCCAGATTACGGGCGGGAGGTCCAAGAGACCCAGTACTTC. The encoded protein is CASSPDYGREVQETQYF.

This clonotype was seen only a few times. Here the CDR3 DNA reads TGTGCCAGCAGCCAAGACTCTTCACCCCTCCACTTT. Its protein product is CASSQDSSPLHF. The chain uses TRBV4-2 and TRBJ1-6; D is unresolved. V gave up 0 bases and J gave up 9 bases, with 3 bases separating them. There are 12 residues in the CDR3. Germline CDR1 reads LGHNA; CDR2 reads YNFKEQ.

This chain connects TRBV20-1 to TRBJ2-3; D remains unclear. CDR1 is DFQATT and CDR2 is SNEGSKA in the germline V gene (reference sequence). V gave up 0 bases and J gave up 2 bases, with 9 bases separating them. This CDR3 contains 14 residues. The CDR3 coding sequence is TGCAGTGCTAGAGAGGCACGGCTCACAGATACGCAGTATTTT. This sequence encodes CSAREARLTDTQYF.

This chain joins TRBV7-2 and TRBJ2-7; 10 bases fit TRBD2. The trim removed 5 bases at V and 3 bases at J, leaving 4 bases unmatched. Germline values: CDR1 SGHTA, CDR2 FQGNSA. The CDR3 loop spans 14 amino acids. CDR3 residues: CASSQGLANYEQYF. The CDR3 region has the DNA TGTGCCAGCAGCCAGGGACTAGCGAACTACGAGCAGTACTTC.

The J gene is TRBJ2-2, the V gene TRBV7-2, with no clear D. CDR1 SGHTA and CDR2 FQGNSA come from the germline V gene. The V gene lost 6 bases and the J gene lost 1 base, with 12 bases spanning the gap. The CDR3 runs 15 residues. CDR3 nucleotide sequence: TGTGCCAGCAGGTCACGGTCCCAGAACACCGGGGAGCTGTTTTTT. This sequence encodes CASRSRSQNTGELFF.

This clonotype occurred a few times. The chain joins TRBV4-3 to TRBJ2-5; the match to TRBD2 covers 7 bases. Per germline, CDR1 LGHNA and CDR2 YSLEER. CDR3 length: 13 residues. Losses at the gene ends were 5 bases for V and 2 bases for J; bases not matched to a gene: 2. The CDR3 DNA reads TGCGCCAGCAGCGGGGGAGGGCAAGAGACCCAGTACTTC. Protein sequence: CASSGGGQETQYF.

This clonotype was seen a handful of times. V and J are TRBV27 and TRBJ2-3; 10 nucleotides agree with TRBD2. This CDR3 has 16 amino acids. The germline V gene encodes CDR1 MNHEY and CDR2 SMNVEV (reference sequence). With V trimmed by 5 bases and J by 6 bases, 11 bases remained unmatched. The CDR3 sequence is CASSPHEREGVDTQYF. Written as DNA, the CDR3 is TGTGCCAGCAGTCCCCACGAGCGGGAGGGCGTGGATACGCAGTATTTT.

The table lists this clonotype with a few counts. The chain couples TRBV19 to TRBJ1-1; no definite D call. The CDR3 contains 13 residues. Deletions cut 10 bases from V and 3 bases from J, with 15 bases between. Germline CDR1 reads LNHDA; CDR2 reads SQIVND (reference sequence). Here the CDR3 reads CATMGRSYTEAFF. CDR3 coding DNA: TGTGCCACGATGGGGAGATCCTACACTGAAGCTTTCTTT.

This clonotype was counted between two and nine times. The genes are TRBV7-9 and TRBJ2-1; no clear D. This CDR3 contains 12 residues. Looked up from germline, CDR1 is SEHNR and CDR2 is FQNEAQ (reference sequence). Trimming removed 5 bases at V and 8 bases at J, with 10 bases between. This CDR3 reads CASSVSGHEQFF. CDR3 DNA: TGTGCCAGCAGCGTTAGTGGCCATGAGCAGTTCTTC.

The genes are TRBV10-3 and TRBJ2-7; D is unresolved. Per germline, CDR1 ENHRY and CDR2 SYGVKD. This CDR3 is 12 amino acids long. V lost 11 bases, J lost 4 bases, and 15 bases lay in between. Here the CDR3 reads CAVPFFFYEQYF. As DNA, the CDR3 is TGTGCCGTACCCTTTTTCTTTTACGAGCAGTACTTC.

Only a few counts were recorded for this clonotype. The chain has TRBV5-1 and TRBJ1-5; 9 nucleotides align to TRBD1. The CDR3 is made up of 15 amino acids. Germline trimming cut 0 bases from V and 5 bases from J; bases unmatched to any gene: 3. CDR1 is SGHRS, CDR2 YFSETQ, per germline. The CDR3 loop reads CASSLGDREHQPQHF. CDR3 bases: TGCGCCAGCAGCTTGGGGGACAGGGAACATCAGCCCCAGCATTTT.

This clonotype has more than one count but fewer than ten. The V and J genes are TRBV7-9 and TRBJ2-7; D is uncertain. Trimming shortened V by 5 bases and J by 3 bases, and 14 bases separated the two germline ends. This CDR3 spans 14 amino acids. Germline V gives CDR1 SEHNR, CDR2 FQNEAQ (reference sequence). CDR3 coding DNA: TGTGCCAGCAGCCCGAGTCCCGGCGTCTACGAGCAGTACTTC. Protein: CASSPSPGVYEQYF.